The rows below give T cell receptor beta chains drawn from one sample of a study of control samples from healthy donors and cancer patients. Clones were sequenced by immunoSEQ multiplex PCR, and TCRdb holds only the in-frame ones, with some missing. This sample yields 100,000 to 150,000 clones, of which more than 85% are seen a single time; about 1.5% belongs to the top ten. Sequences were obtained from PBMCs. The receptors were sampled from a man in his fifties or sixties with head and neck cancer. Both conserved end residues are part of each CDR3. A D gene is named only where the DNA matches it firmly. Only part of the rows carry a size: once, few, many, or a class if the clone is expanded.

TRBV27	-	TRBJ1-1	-	CASRHGGVNTEAFF	TGTGCCAGCAGACACGGAGGCGTGAACACTGAAGCTTTCTTT
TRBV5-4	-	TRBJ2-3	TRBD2	CASSFLAGASDTQYF	TGTGCCAGCAGTTTCCTAGCGGGGGCCTCAGATACGCAGTATTTT
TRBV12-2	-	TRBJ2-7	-	CASRPPTGNPYEQYF	TGTGCAAGTCGCCCCCCGACAGGGAACCCTTACGAGCAGTACTTC
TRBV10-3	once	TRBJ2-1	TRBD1	CAIGQGVGLLGEQFF	TGTGCCATAGGACAGGGGGTCGGGCTCCTTGGGGAGCAGTTCTTC
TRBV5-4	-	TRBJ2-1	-	CASSPEGTEYNEQFF	TGTGCCAGCAGCCCGGAAGGGACGGAGTACAATGAGCAGTTCTTC
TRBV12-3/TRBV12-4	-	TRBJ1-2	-	CASSSDYGYTF	TGTGCCAGCAGTTCGGACTATGGCTACACCTTC
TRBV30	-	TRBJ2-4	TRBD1	CAWSVGTVKNIQYF	TGTGCCTGGAGTGTAGGGACAGTCAAAAACATTCAGTACTTC
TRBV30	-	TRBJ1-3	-	CAWSAASIQTF	TGTGCCTGGAGTGCGGCCTCTATACAGACTTTT
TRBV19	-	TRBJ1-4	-	CASSKSRVGEKLFF	TGTGCCAGTAGCAAGTCCAGGGTGGGAGAAAAACTGTTTTTT
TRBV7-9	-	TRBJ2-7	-	CASSQTGYEQYF	TGTGCCAGCAGCCAAACAGGGTACGAGCAGTACTTC
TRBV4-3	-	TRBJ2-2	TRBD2	CASSQDLLAGGWNTGELFF	TGCGCCAGCAGCCAAGATCTCCTAGCGGGGGGGTGGAACACCGGGGAGCTGTTTTTT
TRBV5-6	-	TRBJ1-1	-	CASSHYSPGAEAFF	TGTGCCAGCAGCCACTACTCTCCAGGGGCCGAAGCTTTCTTT
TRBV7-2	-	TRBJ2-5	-	CASSVMVRGQETQYF	TGTGCCAGCTCGGTCATGGTCAGGGGCCAAGAGACCCAGTACTTC
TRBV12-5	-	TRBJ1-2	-	CASGLGGNYGYTF	TGTGCTAGTGGTTTGGGGGGGAACTATGGCTACACCTTC
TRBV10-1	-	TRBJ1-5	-	CASTERRRQNQPQHF	TGCGCCAGCACCGAGAGACGGCGGCAAAATCAGCCCCAGCATTTT
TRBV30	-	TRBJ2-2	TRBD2	CAWSPGAIAGGPVGELFF	TGTGCCTGGAGTCCCGGGGCCATAGCGGGGGGGCCCGTCGGGGAGCTGTTTTTT
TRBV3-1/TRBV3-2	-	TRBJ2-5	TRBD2	CASSQGGGRRETQYF	TGTGCCAGCAGCCAGGGGGGGGGAAGGAGAGAGACCCAGTACTTC
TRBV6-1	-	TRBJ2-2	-	CASSGGGRVNTGELFF	TGTGCCAGCAGTGGCGGGGGCAGGGTAAACACCGGGGAGCTGTTTTTT
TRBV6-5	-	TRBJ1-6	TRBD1	CASSYQPGQPNSPLHF	TGTGCCAGCAGTTACCAACCGGGACAGCCAAATTCACCCCTCCACTTT
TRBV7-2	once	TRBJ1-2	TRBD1	CASRETGYNGYTF	TGTGCCAGCAGAGAGACAGGGTATAATGGCTACACCTTC
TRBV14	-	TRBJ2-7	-	CASSHPRSSYEQYF	TGTGCCAGCAGCCATCCGAGGAGCTCCTACGAGCAGTACTTC
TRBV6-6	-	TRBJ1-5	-	CASRRQTTEPQHF	TGTGCCAGCAGGAGACAGACAACGGAGCCCCAGCATTTT
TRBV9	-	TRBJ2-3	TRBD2	CASSVIAGGPTDTQYF	TGTGCCAGCAGCGTTATAGCGGGGGGGCCCACAGATACGCAGTATTTT
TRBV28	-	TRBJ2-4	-	CASRELAKNIQYF	TGTGCCAGCAGGGAGTTGGCCAAAAACATTCAGTACTTC
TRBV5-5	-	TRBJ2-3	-	CASSAGRVRPDTQYF	TGTGCCAGCAGCGCCGGACGCGTCCGGCCAGATACGCAGTATTTT
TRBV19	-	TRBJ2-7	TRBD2	CASSIRLAGPYEQYF	TGTGCCAGTAGTATCAGACTAGCGGGACCCTACGAGCAGTACTTC
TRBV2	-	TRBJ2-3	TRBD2	CASRFQGTSGGTTDTQYF	TGTGCCAGCAGATTCCAGGGGACTAGCGGGGGAACCACAGATACGCAGTATTTT
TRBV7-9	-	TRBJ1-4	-	CASSSATGPGDEKLFF	TGTGCCAGCAGCTCAGCAACAGGGCCGGGGGATGAAAAACTGTTTTTT
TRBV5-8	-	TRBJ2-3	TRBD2	CASSRGLAGTDTQYF	TGTGCCAGCAGCCGTGGACTAGCGGGCACAGATACGCAGTATTTT
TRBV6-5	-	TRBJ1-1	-	CASSWTGGTEAFF	TGTGCCAGCAGTTGGACCGGAGGGACTGAAGCTTTCTTT
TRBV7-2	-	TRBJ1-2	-	CASSLGTGWYGYTF	TGTGCCAGCAGCTTAGGTACAGGGTGGTATGGCTACACCTTC
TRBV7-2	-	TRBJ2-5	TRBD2	CASTQPGGETQYF	TGTGCCAGCACCCAACCCGGGGGGGAGACCCAGTACTTC
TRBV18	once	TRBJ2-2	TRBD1	CASSHGQGTGELFF	TGTGCCAGCTCACATGGACAGGGAACCGGGGAGCTGTTTTTT
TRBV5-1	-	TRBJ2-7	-	CASSTTGSSYEQYF	TGCGCCAGCAGCACCACAGGGAGCTCCTACGAGCAGTACTTC
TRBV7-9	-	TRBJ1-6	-	CASSPWRTAANSPLHF	TGTGCCAGCAGCCCCTGGCGGACCGCTGCCAATTCACCCCTCCACTTT
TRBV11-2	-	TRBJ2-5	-	CASSLIRGKETQYF	TGTGCCAGCAGCTTAATCCGGGGAAAAGAGACCCAGTACTTC
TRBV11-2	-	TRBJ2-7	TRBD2	CASSLGALAGYEQYF	TGTGCCAGCAGCTTAGGGGCGCTAGCGGGGTACGAGCAGTACTTC
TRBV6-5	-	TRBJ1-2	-	CASSEGGSNYGYTF	TGTGCCAGCAGCGAGGGGGGCAGCAACTATGGCTACACCTTC
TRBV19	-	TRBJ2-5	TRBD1	CASSKGGRQETQYF	TGTGCCAGTAGTAAAGGGGGCAGACAAGAGACCCAGTACTTC
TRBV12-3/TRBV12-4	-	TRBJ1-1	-	CASGLQESACFF	TGTGCCAGCGGCCTACAGGAATCCGCGTGTTTCTTT
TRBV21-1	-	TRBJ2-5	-	CASSTRRDAQYF	TGTGCCAGCAGCACCCGCCGGGACGCACAGTACTTC
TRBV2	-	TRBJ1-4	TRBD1	CASSGDGRGREKLFF	TGTGCCAGCAGCGGGGATGGCAGGGGGCGGGAAAAACTGTTTTTT
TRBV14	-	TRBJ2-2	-	CASSQASQTGNTGELFF	TGTGCCAGCAGCCAAGCTTCGCAGACGGGGAACACCGGGGAGCTGTTTTTT
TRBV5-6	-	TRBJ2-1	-	CASSSTGTGNEQFF	TGTGCCAGCAGCTCTACTGGGACTGGCAATGAGCAGTTCTTC
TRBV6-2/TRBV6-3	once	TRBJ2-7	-	CASSRTGYGNEQYF	TGTGCCAGCAGTAGGACCGGGTATGGGAACGAGCAGTACTTC
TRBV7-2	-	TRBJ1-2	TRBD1	CASSLLDRATF	TGTGCCAGCAGCTTACTGGACAGGGCGACCTTC
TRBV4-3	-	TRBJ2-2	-	CASSQSPGPANTGELFF	TGCGCCAGCAGCCAATCCCCAGGGCCAGCTAACACCGGGGAGCTGTTTTTT
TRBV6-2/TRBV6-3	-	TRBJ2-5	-	CASSYSTVRATQYF	TGTGCCAGCAGTTACTCTACAGTCCGGGCGACCCAGTACTTC